This TCR beta chain was obtained from a study of CD8+ T cells in alopecia areata. General study points: Shared TCR sequences were less clear between patients than in mice, possibly partly from HLA diversity. Scalp samples also yield sequences from resident alphabeta T cells of normal skin. Compared with normal scalp, lesional scalp had higher clonality and more expanded CD8+ clones.

The CDR3 is 14 residues long. Trimming shortened V by 1 base and J by 1 base, and 7 bases separated the two germline ends. Germline lookup yields CDR1 KGHSH and CDR2 LQKENI. TCR sequencing used cDNA made by reverse transcription of extracted RNA. Measured with immunoSEQ multiplex PCR; TCRdb has only the in-frame clones, and not every one. The sample has roughly 120,000 clones; 55% to 80% are singletons. The table lists this clone with a few counts. Its antigen is currently unknown. Sorted populations comprised CD4+ and CD8+ T cells obtained from PBMCs. The sequence was obtained from a human donor in good health. Material for sequencing was CD4+ T cells sorted from blood. The chain links TRBV18 to TRBJ1-1, with unresolved D. The CDR3 region is CASSPLTRNTEAFF. In nucleotides, the CDR3 is TGTGCCAGCTCACCACTTACTCGGAACACTGAAGCTTTCTTT.